Given below is one TCR beta chain in context. Its cognate antigen has yet to be identified. The input lacks base qualities; no much larger clone sits a single base away. Each study subject had MCPyV-positive Merkel cell carcinoma confirmed by biopsy and had serum antibodies to T-antigen that tested positive. Genomic DNA was extracted from more than 5 adjacent 10-micron frozen tumor sections without any cell sorting or culture. Roughly 5 x 5 x 5 mm of tumor biopsy tissue was frozen in optimal cutting temperature compound. In the frozen biopsy, scout sections stained with hematoxylin and eosin confirmed plenty of Merkel cell carcinoma along with infiltrating cells. The germline V gene encodes CDR1 LNHDA and CDR2 SQIVND (reference sequence). Measured from the cysteine to the phenylalanine, the CDR3 is 12 residues long. The kept DNA is CDR3 alone, 36 bases in frame from the first base. V sheds 9 bases and J sheds 7 bases, leaving 12 bases between their ends.

TRB CDR3 sequencing and data processing of tumor genomic DNA were performed with the immunoSEQ assay. Held by TCRdb, this immuneACCESS table contains in-frame sequences only and omits some clones. Under half of the omission traces to an unresolved V gene where checked; the cause of the rest is unknown. This sample holds roughly 14,000 clones; around four fifths were observed only once. The ten largest clones take up under 20% of the sample. This sample is part of a study of T cell repertoires in Merkel cell carcinoma (dated by TCRdb to between 2018 and 2020). With regard to the full study: Patients with prior intralesional immunotherapy or systemic immune checkpoint blockade before the biopsy were excluded. Tetramer sorting, cloning and paired TCR sequencing of expanded tumor-infiltrating lymphocytes were first used to define MCPyV-specific clonotypes. To be included, a subject needed both a diagnosis of MCPyV-positive Merkel cell carcinoma and tumor-infiltrating lymphocytes that had been successfully expanded in vitro. The study at large found these results: Normal tissue biopsies were not studied.

This TCR came from an adult with Merkel cell carcinoma. The chain is encoded by TRBV19 joined to TRBJ2-2; perhaps TRBD2 is the D gene, with 6 bases matching. The sequenced sample was tumor tissue. CDR3 sequence: CASNPGGGELFF. DNA sequence: TGTGCCAGCAACCCCGGGGGCGGGGAGCTGTTTTTT.